This TCR beta chain is from a study of blood T cell repertoires in COVID-19 (dated by TCRdb to between 2020 and 2021). With regard to the full study: Collaborator samples came from the United States, Italy and Spain and covered acute and convalescent phases of COVID-19. The material from the prospective study consisted of cDNA or gDNA derived from T cells, B-cell-depleted T cells, or PBMCs. Subjects who had been exposed to COVID-19, were actively infected with it, or had recovered from it provided the deeply sampled blood TCRbeta repertoires that made up the dataset. The repertoires were released in a freely available public database meant as a resource for research on the immune response to SARS-CoV-2. The samples were drawn from the first 160 participants of the ongoing ImmuneRACE study and from about 1,200 subjects provided by 6 global collaborators. The sample metadata nearly always contained a de-identified subject ID, COVID-19 status, age in years and sex. Where available, HLA class I and class II types were obtained from metadata supplied by the sample provider rather than from assay-based typing.

In the prospective study, participants were roughly 18 to 90 years old, resided in around 25 geographic areas of the United States, and were enrolled through a virtual design. Cohort assignment in the prospective study relied on participant-reported clinical history from a screening survey and a study questionnaire. In the prospective study, whole blood, serum and a nasopharyngeal or oropharyngeal swab were collected from each participant by mobile phlebotomists. Prospective study participants could optionally give additional blood draws and questionnaires over a roughly 2-month period. Prospective study blood samples were shipped either frozen or at room temperature before DNA extraction. Study-wide findings and limitations: Clinical and demographic metadata were provided uncurated, with the amount varying by source and participant.

The immunoSEQ Assay, a bias-controlled multiplex PCR, was used to amplify TCRbeta CDR3 regions from genomic DNA. Per the authors' processing: Nucleated cell counts per sample were estimated from amplification of reference gene primers within the assay. To quantify the absolute abundance of each unique TCRbeta CDR3 rearrangement, sequence reads were collapsed and filtered. Productive Simpson clonality was computed per sample as the square root of Simpson's diversity index over productive rearrangements. TCRdb limited this immuneACCESS table to in-frame rearrangements with V and J called. A share of clones is missing; checked studies link under half to unresolved V genes, and the rest is unexplained. Clonal size and the V and J genes are those of that table, whereas D and trimming came from the DNA. Present in this sample are 150,000 to 200,000 clones, more than 65% of which were seen just once. Roughly 5.7% of the sample lies in the top ten.

CDR1 SNHLY and CDR2 FYNNEI are derived from the germline V gene. Relative to germline, V is 7 bases shorter and J is 3 bases shorter, with 19 bases between their ends. The CDR3 contains 16 residues, cysteine and phenylalanine counted. Only the CDR3 DNA stays, 48 bases, in frame from base 1. This clone was observed at least ten times. Its antigen is still unknown. The sample holds no much larger clone one base away, and base qualities are not on file. The source is a woman aged 40-49 years with acute COVID-19. The sample was PBMCs or T cells enriched from blood (not recorded which). This chain joins TRBV2 to TRBJ2-1, and perhaps TRBD2 as D gene, on 7 matching bases. The DNA sequence is TGTGCCAGCAAGGGGGATAGGGGACTAATCTACAATGAGCAGTTCTTC. Translated, it reads CASKGDRGLIYNEQFF.